This T cell receptor beta chain was found in a study of CD8 T cells in Susac syndrome. CD8+ and CD4+ T cells circulating in blood were sequenced for TCR beta. The patients serving as multiple sclerosis controls were treatment-naive. They had stable or active relapsing-remitting disease and fulfilled revised McDonald criteria. Notes on this clonotype: Its matching antigen is unknown.

After extraction with the RNeasy kit, roughly 0.45 to 1 ug of the RNA was reverse transcribed using random hexamers. Amplification of TCR beta CDR3 across 54 Vbeta and 13 Jbeta was performed with immunoSEQ multiplex PCR. TCRdb independently ran MiXCR on the immunoSEQ multiplex PCR reads; one entry per CDR3 protein. The top ten hold around 0.2% of the sample, which has about 300,000 distinct CDR3 sequences, approximately 85% seen once. This CDR3 is 14 amino acids long. Trimming took off 6 bases at V and 1 base at J, with 16 bases between the two ends. Germline lookup yields CDR1 DFQATT and CDR2 SNEGSKA (reference sequence). General study points: Only a relatively small number of individuals were included in the TCR sequencing and HLA analysis.

The chain is built from TRBV20-1 and TRBJ2-7, with D perhaps matching TRBD2 (6 bases). This clonotype originated in a human donor with multiple sclerosis. Sample: CD8+ T cells from PBMCs. For the CDR3, the DNA is TGCAGTGCGTCGGGAGCGGACTTATCCTACGAGCAGTACTTC. Amino acids: CSASGADLSYEQYF.